The sequence of this T cell receptor (beta chain) was determined in a study of shared clonotypes between healthy human individuals. The study's findings and limits: The naive CD4 repertoires of several donors were compared, and roughly 5% of clonotypes were shared.

Method: immunoSEQ multiplex PCR; TCRdb's copy keeps in-frame clones and lacks some. Here the sample spans 450,000 to 700,000 clones, nearly 97% being singletons. Naive CD8 populations comprised CD45RO-negative cells positively selected for CCR7, excluding terminally differentiated effector memory CD45RA+ cells. None of the donors, who were healthy HIV-negative adults, had recently had acute infections or vaccinations. Of note for this clone: Its antigen is not identified.

The TCR was taken from a woman younger than 45 in good health. Sequenced input: naive CD8+ T cells sorted from blood.

Written as DNA, the CDR3 is TGTGCCAGCAGCCAAGAAATGGCTAGCGGGATCTACGAGCAGTACTTC. Amino acid sequence: CASSQEMASGIYEQYF. The chain carries TRBV4-2 and TRBJ2-7; 9 bases are shared with TRBD2. The CDR3 runs 16 residues. The germline V gene has CDR1 LGHNA and CDR2 YNFKEQ. The V segment lost 0 bases and the J segment 3 bases; nucleotides outside the gene matches: 6.